These 27 T cell receptor beta chains share one sample of origin, sequenced in a study of blood T cell repertoires in COVID-19. Clones were sequenced by immunoSEQ multiplex PCR, and TCRdb holds only the in-frame ones, with some missing. This table has 80,000 to 95,000 clones, approximately 87% appearing once. Material: peripheral blood. These receptors were collected from a woman aged 70-85 years with acute or convalescent COVID-19.

The chain uses TRBV6-5 and TRBJ1-6; D call uncertain. CDR3 length: 14 residues. Germline CDR1 MNHEY, CDR2 SVGAGI. V lost 4 bases to trimming and J lost 7 bases, with 11 bases between them. The CDR3 DNA sequence: TGTGCCAGCAGTTTTGAGGCAGCCAATTCACCCCTCCACTTT. Protein sequence: CASSFEAANSPLHF.

The chain joins TRBV3-1 (or the pseudogene TRBV3-2) to TRBJ1-6; maybe TRBD1 (6 bases). This CDR3 region has 15 residues. Trimming left V 4 bases short and J 9 bases short, with 16 bases between. Germline V lookup: CDR1 LGHDT, CDR2 YNNKEL (reference sequence). CDR3 DNA: TGTGCCAGCAGCCCATTTCCGGGGGGCGGTTCACCCCTCCACTTT. Its translation is CASSPFPGGGSPLHF.

The chain links TRBV2 to TRBJ1-1, with a weak D call TRBD1 (5 bases). CDR1 is SNHLY, CDR2 FYNNEI, per germline. V was pared by 3 bases and J by 8 bases, with 16 bases between. CDR3 length: 14 residues. CDR3 DNA: TGTGCCAGCAGTGACAGACAGCGCCTAAACGAAGCTTTCTTT. This gives the protein CASSDRQRLNEAFF.

The chain uses TRBV5-1 and TRBJ2-2; 8 bases match TRBD1. The germline gives CDR1 SGHRS, CDR2 YFSETQ. The CDR3 runs 16 residues. The junction had 6 bases not matched to a gene; V was cut back by 4 bases and J by 1 base. CDR3 DNA sequence: TGCGCCAGCAGCGATCGGACAGGGTTGAACACCGGGGAGCTGTTTTTT. Its translation: CASSDRTGLNTGELFF.

The V call is TRBV29-1, the J call TRBJ1-1; D perhaps matches TRBD1 (5 bases). Germline V gene data show CDR1 as SQVTM and CDR2 as ANQGSEA. Trimming removed 6 bases from V and 0 bases from J, with 8 bases in between. The CDR3 loop spans 12 amino acids. CDR3 region: CSVGGLNTEAFF. DNA of the CDR3: TGCAGCGTGGGGGGGTTGAACACTGAAGCTTTCTTT.

CDR3 sequence: CASSYQQGNQPQHF. DNA for the CDR3: TGTGCCAGCAGCTACCAACAGGGAAATCAGCCCCAGCATTTT. The V gene is TRBV11-2, the J gene TRBJ1-5; a weak D match, TRBD1 (6 bases). The CDR3 loop spans 14 amino acids. Germline CDR1 reads SGHAT; CDR2 reads FQNNGV. The V and J ends lost 4 bases and 4 bases respectively, with 11 bases between them.

Here the CDR3 DNA reads TGTGCCAGTAGTATTCTGGCAGACACCGGGGAGCTGTTTTTT. As protein: CASSILADTGELFF. The chain links TRBV19 to TRBJ2-2; D is unresolved. CDR1 is LNHDA, CDR2 SQIVND, per germline (reference sequence). Trimming removed 3 bases from V and 3 bases from J, with 8 bases in between. The CDR3 contains 14 residues.

The chain carries TRBV2 and TRBJ2-3; 9 positions match TRBD2. This CDR3 spans 16 amino acids. J was trimmed by 2 bases and V by 6 bases; bases with no gene match: 9. CDR1 is SNHLY, CDR2 FYNNEI, per germline. CDR3 coding DNA: TGTGCCAGCAGATTTATTCCTAGCGGGGCCACAGATACGCAGTATTTT. It encodes CASRFIPSGATDTQYF.

CDR3 sequence: CSVGERQYGYTF. CDR3 in DNA: TGCAGCGTTGGGGAAAGACAGTATGGCTACACCTTC. The genes are TRBV29-1 and TRBJ1-2; tentatively, D is TRBD1 (5 bases). The CDR3 length is 12 residues. The V end lost 4 bases, the J end lost 5 bases, and 11 bases lay between the germline ends. CDR1 SQVTM and CDR2 ANQGSEA come from the germline V gene.

V is TRBV24-1 and J is TRBJ1-1; 10 bases are shared with TRBD1. J was trimmed by 4 bases and V by 3 bases; bases with no gene match: 4. The germline V gene has CDR1 KGHDR and CDR2 SFDVKD. CDR3 size: 15 residues. CDR3 residues: CATSDTGQGRTEAFF. The CDR3, as DNA: TGTGCCACCAGTGATACGGGACAGGGGCGCACTGAAGCTTTCTTT.

The rearrangement uses TRBV11-2 and TRBJ2-3; 11 bases match TRBD2. The CDR3 has 19 amino acids. Per the germline V gene, CDR1 is SGHAT and CDR2 is FQNNGV. V lost 3 bases, J lost 3 bases, and 14 bases stayed unmatched. CDR3 region: CASSFQLNSGRARTDTQYF. CDR3 DNA sequence: TGTGCCAGCAGCTTCCAATTAAATAGCGGGAGGGCCAGGACAGATACGCAGTATTTT.

CDR3 nucleotides: TGTGCCAGCAGTCCGACGGTTACGGGGACCCAGTACTTC. This translates into CASSPTVTGTQYF. The chain uses TRBV4-2 and TRBJ2-5; D is ambiguous. This CDR3 region has 13 residues. Per the germline V gene, CDR1 is LGHNA and CDR2 is YNFKEQ. V was cut by 6 bases and J by 7 bases, with 15 bases left in between.

J is TRBJ2-7 and V is TRBV5-1; TRBD1 is a possible D gene (6 bases). The V gene's germline CDR1 is SGHRS and CDR2 YFSETQ. The CDR3 runs to 13 residues. V lost 0 bases to trimming and J lost 7 bases, with 11 bases between them. The CDR3: CASSLASGTEQYV. CDR3 DNA: TGCGCCAGCAGCTTGGCCTCCGGGACAGAGCAGTACGTC.

This clone was detected once. The chain recombines TRBV28 with TRBJ1-1; tentative D call: TRBD1 (5 bases). Trimming cost V 5 bases and J 1 base, with 14 bases left between them. The CDR3 length is 15 residues. Germline CDR1 is MDHEN and CDR2 is SYDVKM. CDR3 in amino acids: CASSPQGVSNTEAFF. CDR3 DNA sequence: TGTGCCAGCAGTCCCCAGGGCGTATCGAACACTGAAGCTTTCTTT.

The rearrangement uses TRBV5-1 and TRBJ1-6; maybe TRBD1 (6 bases). Germline values: CDR1 SGHRS, CDR2 YFSETQ. CDR3 size: 14 residues. The V and J ends lost 0 bases and 7 bases respectively, with 8 bases between them. The CDR3 DNA sequence: TGCGCCAGCAGCTTGGGGCAGGGGAATTCACCCCTCCACTTT. This codes for CASSLGQGNSPLHF. Variable domain in full (rest from reference TRBV5-1 and TRBJ1-6): KAGVTQTPRYLIKTRGQQVTLSCSPISGHRSVSWYQQTPGQGLQFLFEYFSETQRNKGNFPGRFSGRQFSNSRSEMNVSTLELGDSALYLCASSLGQGNSPLHFGNGTRLTVT.

This chain links TRBV1 with TRBJ2-5; the DNA was not compared with TRBD2, the D call given in the table. TRBV1 is a listed pseudogene. This CDR3 comprises 16 residues. The CDR3 DNA follows: TGCACCAGCAGCCACCCCTCGCGAGCTGGGAGAGAGACCCAGTACTTC. Translated, it gives CTSSHPSRAGRETQYF.

This chain links TRBV30 with TRBJ1-2; D uncertain. V lost 7 bases and J 2 bases, leaving 5 bases between the germline ends. Germline CDR1 reads GTSNPN; CDR2 reads SVGIG (reference sequence). The CDR3 loop spans 10 amino acids. In nucleotides, the CDR3 is TGTGCCTTACGGAACTATGGCTACACCTTC. Translation gives CALRNYGYTF.

This chain uses TRBV9 with TRBJ1-2; D is perhaps TRBD1 (5 bases). V was pared by 5 bases and J by 8 bases, with 16 bases between. This CDR3 comprises 13 residues. Looked up from germline, CDR1 is SGDLS and CDR2 is YYNGEE. CDR3 amino acids: CASSAPPAGGYTF. The CDR3 region has the DNA TGTGCCAGCAGTGCCCCGCCGGCAGGGGGCTACACCTTC.

The chain joins TRBV20-1 to TRBJ2-7; D is perhaps TRBD1 (5 bases). Trimming pared 3 bases from V and 0 bases from J, leaving 15 bases between. Germline-derived CDR1 and CDR2 are DFQATT and SNEGSKA (reference sequence). The CDR3 has 15 residues. The CDR3 bases are TGCAGTGCTAGTCGTCAACGACAGAGCTCCTACGAGCAGTACGTC. Protein product: CSASRQRQSSYEQYV.

This clone was counted only a few times. The rearrangement joins TRBV10-1 to TRBJ2-2; D not certain. From germline, CDR1 is WNHNN and CDR2 SYGVQD (reference sequence). V was cut by 7 bases and J by 3 bases, with 6 bases left in between. The CDR3 contains 12 residues. The CDR3 DNA reads TGCGCCAGCATCTCGGACACCGGGGAGCTGTTTTTT. Translated: CASISDTGELFF.

The genes are TRBV9 and TRBJ2-1, with D maybe TRBD1 (7 bases). This CDR3 is 14 amino acids long. Trimming cost V 8 bases and J 6 bases, with 18 bases left between them. Germline V gene lookup returns CDR1 SGDLS and CDR2 YYNGEE. The CDR3 DNA reads TGTGCCAGTGGAGGGGGCAAGGTTTCCAATGAGCAGTTCTTC. It yields the protein CASGGGKVSNEQFF.

The gene calls are TRBV4-1 and TRBJ1-2, with TRBD1 matching over 9 bases. J gave up 8 bases and V 0 bases, and 13 bases lay outside the gene matches. CDR1 and CDR2 (germline): MGHRA, YSYEKL. The CDR3 is 17 residues long. CDR3 coding DNA: TGCGCCAGCAGCCAAGATCTTAGGGGCAGGGGACAGGGCGGCTACACCTTC. The encoded protein is CASSQDLRGRGQGGYTF.

V gene TRBV18 combines with J gene TRBJ2-5, with 9 positions matching TRBD2. Germline CDR1 reads KGHSH; CDR2 reads LQKENI. The CDR3 has 18 residues. V lost 0 bases to trimming and J lost 1 base; unmatched junction nucleotides: 9. The CDR3 protein is CASSPPKTSGPSQETQYF. The CDR3 bases are TGTGCCAGCTCACCACCCAAGACTAGCGGTCCAAGCCAAGAGACCCAGTACTTC.

The chain uses TRBV5-1 and TRBJ2-3; D might be TRBD1 (6 bases). CDR1 and CDR2 from the germline V gene are SGHRS and YFSETQ. V was cut by 0 bases and J by 5 bases, with 10 bases left in between. The CDR3 length is 14 residues. The CDR3 loop is CASSLVGARDTQYF. CDR3 bases: TGCGCCAGCAGCTTGGTGGGGGCTCGAGATACGCAGTATTTT.

This clone is a singleton in its sample. This chain links TRBV5-6 with TRBJ1-1; a possible D gene is TRBD1 (6 bases). Germline values: CDR1 SGHDT, CDR2 YYEEEE. The CDR3 is 16 residues long. The V and J ends lost 1 base and 4 bases respectively, with 17 bases between them. The CDR3 spells CASSLIFGQGRTEAFF. The CDR3 DNA follows: TGTGCCAGCAGCTTGATTTTTGGTCAGGGGCGCACTGAAGCTTTCTTT.

The chain employs TRBV7-9 and TRBJ2-3; TRBD2 agrees at 8 bases. The CDR3 is made up of 17 amino acids. Germline-derived CDR1 and CDR2 are SEHNR and FQNEAQ (reference sequence). Unmatched junction bases numbered 14, after V lost 6 bases and J lost 3 bases. Here the CDR3 reads CASSPRGSGSRTDTQYF. CDR3 DNA: TGTGCCAGCAGTCCCAGAGGGAGCGGGAGTCGGACAGATACGCAGTATTTT.

The chain recombines TRBV7-2 with TRBJ2-3; a possible D gene is TRBD2 (7 bases). The CDR3 is 15 amino acids. Trimming cost V 5 bases and J 5 bases, with 17 bases left between them. Germline lookup yields CDR1 SGHTA and CDR2 FQGNSA. CDR3 residues: CASSLGGGRGDTQYF. CDR3 sequence (DNA): TGTGCCAGCAGCCTAGGGGGGGGCCGTGGAGATACGCAGTATTTT.